Described below is a single T cell receptor (beta chain) sequence and its context. Its matching antigen is unknown. Expressed TCRB transcripts were sequenced, since all the RNA that had been isolated was reverse transcribed. Sequenced naive, central memory and regulatory T cell samples produced an average of around 3.9 million reads. The table came from immunoSEQ multiplex PCR; TCRdb's copy has only in-frame clones and leaves some out. The sample lists a few hundred thousand clones, roughly 14% seen once, with roughly 0.015% in the top ten. CDR1 is LGHNA, CDR2 YNFKEQ, per germline. Trimming stripped 4 bases from V and 7 bases from J, with 20 bases between. This CDR3 comprises 15 residues. This sample was included in a study of beta chain features in type 1 diabetes. Study results and limitations: VDJ junctions sequenced from type 1 diabetes patients showed fewer insertions and more deletions. Significant though moderate, a shortening of TCRB CDR3s appeared in all four CD4+ subsets of Type 1 diabetes patients. In comparison with healthy donors, patients had naive, central memory and Treg TCRB repertoires that appeared more similar.

This receptor was taken from a young woman with type 1 diabetes. Material for sequencing was naive CD4+ T cells from blood. The chain carries TRBV4-2 and TRBJ2-7; D is perhaps TRBD1 (5 bases). The CDR3 here is CASSPQGSPPGEQYF. The CDR3, as DNA: TGTGCCAGCAGCCCCCAGGGCAGCCCTCCCGGAGAGCAGTACTTC.